Here is one T cell receptor beta chain with its context. The sample belongs to a study of cytomegalovirus exposure and HLA in healthy donors. The PCR used 60 Vbeta and 13 Jbeta primers. Measured with immunoSEQ multiplex PCR; TCRdb has only the in-frame clones, and not every one. The sample has approximately 150,000 clones, approximately 90% seen once; the top ten hold more than 0.7%. Germline values: CDR1 SGHVS, CDR2 FNYEAQ. The ends lost 2 bases at V and 7 bases at J; junction bases unmatched: 1. This CDR3 is built from 12 residues. Sequenced sample: PBMCs. This TCR derives from a woman in her twenties or thirties in good health and CMV-seronegative. The chain is built from TRBV7-6 and TRBJ1-2, with 7 positions matching TRBD1. CDR3 sequence (DNA): TGTGCCAGCAGCTTATCAGGGGGTGGCTACACCTTC. Its translation: CASSLSGGGYTF.